This TCR beta chain was sequenced for a study of blood T cell repertoires in COVID-19 (dated by TCRdb to 2018 to 2020). For the study in its entirety: Samples from collaborators originated in the United States, Italy and Spain and spanned both the acute and convalescent phases of COVID-19. The prospective study material was composed of cDNA or gDNA derived from T cells, B-cell-depleted T cells, or PBMCs. Deeply sampled blood TCRbeta repertoires from subjects exposed to, actively infected with, or recovered from COVID-19 were included in the dataset. The repertoires were made available in a free public database intended to serve as a resource for research on the immune response to SARS-CoV-2. Samples came from the ongoing ImmuneRACE study (first 160 participants) plus 1,254 subjects from 6 global collaborators. A de-identified subject ID, COVID-19 status, age in years and sex were almost always included in the sample metadata. Where available, HLA class I and class II types were obtained from metadata supplied by the sample provider rather than from assay-based typing. General conclusions and limits of the study: The quantity of clinical and demographic metadata differed by source and by participant and was supplied without curation.

TCRbeta CDR3 regions were amplified from genomic DNA using the immunoSEQ Assay, a bias-controlled multiplex PCR. The study's own analysis went as follows. Nucleated cell counts per sample were estimated from amplification of reference gene primers within the assay. Sequence reads were collapsed and filtered to measure the absolute abundance of every unique TCRbeta CDR3 rearrangement. For each sample, productive Simpson clonality was calculated as the square root of Simpson's diversity index over productive rearrangements. Drawn from immuneACCESS, this table holds only the in-frame rearrangements with V and J called that TCRdb kept. Clones are partly lost; checked studies trace under half to an unresolved V gene and leave the rest unexplained. That table supplies the V and J calls and clone size; D and trimming were determined from the DNA. Here the sample has approximately 170,000 clones; around four fifths occur a single time. Approximately 8% of the sample is held by the ten biggest clonotypes.

Enrolling through a virtual design, the prospective study's participants ranged in age from roughly 18 to 95 years and lived across roughly 23 United States geographic areas. In the prospective study, cohorts were assigned on the basis of participant-reported clinical history obtained from a screening survey and a study questionnaire. For ImmuneRACE Cohort 3, a participant was defined as recovered based on two consecutive negative NP/OP PCR tests, clearance by a healthcare professional, or resolution of symptoms. In the prospective study, mobile phlebotomists collected whole blood, serum and a nasopharyngeal or oropharyngeal swab from each participant. Participants in the prospective study had the option to provide additional blood draws and questionnaires over a roughly two-month period. Before DNA extraction, blood samples from the prospective study were shipped at room temperature or frozen.

The CDR3 spans 12 residues, from the cysteine through the phenylalanine. Only the CDR3 region is kept as DNA, spanning 36 bases read in frame from base 1. V lost 2 bases and J lost 8 bases; the stretch between them is 7 bases long. The germline V gene specifies SGHAT as CDR1 and FQNNGV as CDR2. On this clone: Its target antigen remains unknown. It has no much larger one-base neighbor in the sample; base qualities were not kept.

The chain is made from TRBV11-2 and TRBJ2-1; tentative D gene TRBD2, with 6 bases matching. The clonotype was recovered from a woman between 50 and 59 years old who had recovered from COVID-19. Sequenced sample: PBMCs or T cells enriched from blood (not recorded which). The CDR3 reads CASSLRLDEQFF. The DNA is as follows: TGTGCCAGCAGCTTAAGACTAGATGAGCAGTTCTTC.